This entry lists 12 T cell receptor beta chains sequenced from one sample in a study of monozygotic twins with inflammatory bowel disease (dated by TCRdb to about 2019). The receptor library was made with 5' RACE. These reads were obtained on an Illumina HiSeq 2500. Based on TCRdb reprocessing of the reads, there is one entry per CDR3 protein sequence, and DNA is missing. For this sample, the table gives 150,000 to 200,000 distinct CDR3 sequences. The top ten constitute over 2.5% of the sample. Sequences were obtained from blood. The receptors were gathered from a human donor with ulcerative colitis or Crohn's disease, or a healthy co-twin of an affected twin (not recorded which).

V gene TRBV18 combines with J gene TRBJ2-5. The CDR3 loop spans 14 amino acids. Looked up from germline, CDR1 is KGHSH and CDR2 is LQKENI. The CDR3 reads CASSPPGAEETQYF.

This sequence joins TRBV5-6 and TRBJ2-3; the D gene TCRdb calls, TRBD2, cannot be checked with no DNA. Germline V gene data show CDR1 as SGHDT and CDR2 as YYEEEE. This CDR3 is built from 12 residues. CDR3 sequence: CASSREGVTQYF.

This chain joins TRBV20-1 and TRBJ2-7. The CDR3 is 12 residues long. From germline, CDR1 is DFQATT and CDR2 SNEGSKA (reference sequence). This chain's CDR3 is CSALGQSAEQYF.

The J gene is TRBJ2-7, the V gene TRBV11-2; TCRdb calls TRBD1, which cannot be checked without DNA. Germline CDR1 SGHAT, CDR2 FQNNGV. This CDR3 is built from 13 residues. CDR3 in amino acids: CASSYTGAWEQYF.

CDR3 sequence: CASSPARVGAKNIQYF. This rearrangement joins TRBV18 to TRBJ2-4; the D gene TCRdb calls, TRBD1, cannot be checked with no DNA. This CDR3 has 16 residues. Germline V CDR1 and CDR2: KGHSH, LQKENI.

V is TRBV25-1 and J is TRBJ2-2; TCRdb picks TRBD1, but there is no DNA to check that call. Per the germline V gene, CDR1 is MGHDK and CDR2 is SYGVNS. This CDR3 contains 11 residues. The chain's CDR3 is CASTPGGELFF.

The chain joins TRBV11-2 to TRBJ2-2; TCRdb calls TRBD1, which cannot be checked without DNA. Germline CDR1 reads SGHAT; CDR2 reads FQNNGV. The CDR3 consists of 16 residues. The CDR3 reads CASSLDPSPATGELFF.

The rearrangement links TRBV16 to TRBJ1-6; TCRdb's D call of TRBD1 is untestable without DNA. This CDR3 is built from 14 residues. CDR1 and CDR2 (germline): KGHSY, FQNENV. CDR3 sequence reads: CASSPAGINSPLHF.

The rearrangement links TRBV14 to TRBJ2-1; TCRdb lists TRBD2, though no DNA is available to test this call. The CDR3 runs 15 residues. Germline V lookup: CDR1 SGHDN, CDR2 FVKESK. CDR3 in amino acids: CASTSAGGSHNEQFF. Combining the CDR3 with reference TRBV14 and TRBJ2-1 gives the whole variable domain EAGVTQFPSHSVIEKGQTVTLRCDPISGHDNLYWYRRVMGKEIKFLLHFVKESKQDESGMPNNRFLAERTGGTYSTLKVQPAELEDSGVYFCASTSAGGSHNEQFFGPGTRLTVL.

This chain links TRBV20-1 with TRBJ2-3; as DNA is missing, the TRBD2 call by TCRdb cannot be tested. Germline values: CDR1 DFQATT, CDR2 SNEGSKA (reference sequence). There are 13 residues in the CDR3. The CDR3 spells CSARLAATDTQYF.

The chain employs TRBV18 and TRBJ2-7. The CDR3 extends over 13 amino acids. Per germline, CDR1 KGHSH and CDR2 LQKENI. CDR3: CASSPRVGYEQYF.

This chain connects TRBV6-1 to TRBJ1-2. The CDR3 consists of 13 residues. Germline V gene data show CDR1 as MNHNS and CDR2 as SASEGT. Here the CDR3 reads CASSQQVNYGYTF.